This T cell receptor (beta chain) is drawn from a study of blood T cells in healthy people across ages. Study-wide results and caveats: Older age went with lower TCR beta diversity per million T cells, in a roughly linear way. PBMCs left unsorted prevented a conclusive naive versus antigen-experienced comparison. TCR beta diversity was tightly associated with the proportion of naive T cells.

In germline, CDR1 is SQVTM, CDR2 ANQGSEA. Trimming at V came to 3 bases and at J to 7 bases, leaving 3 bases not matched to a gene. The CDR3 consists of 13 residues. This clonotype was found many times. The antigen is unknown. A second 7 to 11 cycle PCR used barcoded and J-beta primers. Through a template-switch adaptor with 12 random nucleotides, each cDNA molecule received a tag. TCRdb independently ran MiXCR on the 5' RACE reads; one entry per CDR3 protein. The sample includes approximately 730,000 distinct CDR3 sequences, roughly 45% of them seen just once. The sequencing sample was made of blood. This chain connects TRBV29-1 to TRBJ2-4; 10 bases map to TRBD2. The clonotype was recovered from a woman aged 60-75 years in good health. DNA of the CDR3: TGCAGCGTTGAGGTGACTAGCGGGAACATTCAGTACTTC. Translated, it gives CSVEVTSGNIQYF.